The 5 T cell receptor beta chains in this list originate from one sample, sequenced in a study of blood T cell repertoires in COVID-19 (dated by TCRdb to 2018 to 2021). The library relied on the immunoSEQ multiplex PCR assay. TCRdb holds this immuneACCESS table with in-frame rearrangements only. Some clones are missing; in checked studies, unresolved V genes explain under half, and the rest has no known cause. The sample table contains some 260,000 clones; only one count was recorded for 87% of them. The top ten clonotypes cover 3% of the sample. What was sequenced was peripheral blood. These receptors all stem from a man younger than 35 with active or convalescent COVID-19.

The rearrangement joins TRBV2 to TRBJ2-2; 7 bases line up with TRBD2. V shed 4 bases, J shed 3 bases, and the junction held 8 bases outside the gene matches. From germline, CDR1 is SNHLY and CDR2 FYNNEI. The CDR3 runs 16 residues. The CDR3 protein is CASSGTGRSYTGELFF. CDR3 DNA sequence: TGTGCCAGCAGTGGAACCGGGAGGAGTTACACCGGGGAGCTGTTTTTT.

The chain carries TRBV4-1 and TRBJ2-1; 11 positions match TRBD1. This CDR3 spans 16 amino acids. Trimming removed 3 bases from V and 9 bases from J; junction bases left unmatched: 10. CDR1 and CDR2 from the germline V gene are MGHRA and YSYEKL. The CDR3 coding sequence is TGCGCCAGCAGCCAGCAAACGGGACAGGGGGTGGCTGAGCAGTTCTTC. Protein sequence: CASSQQTGQGVAEQFF.

The gene calls are TRBV27 and TRBJ2-7; the D gene is possibly TRBD2 (6 bases). The germline CDR1 and CDR2 sequences are MNHEY and SMNVEV (reference sequence). The ends were cut back, 3 bases at V and 1 base at J, with 16 bases in the middle. CDR3 length equals 16 residues. In nucleotides, the CDR3 is TGTGCCAGCAGTTTCTCATCTAGCGTATTATCCTACGAGCAGTACTTC. It yields the protein CASSFSSSVLSYEQYF.

CDR3 in DNA: TGTGCCAGCAGTTTATTGCTTGGAGCGGGAGGGCCTCTCTACAATGAGCAGTTCTTC. Its protein product is CASSLLLGAGGPLYNEQFF. V gene TRBV27 combines with J gene TRBJ2-1, with 10 bases aligning to TRBD2. Germline assignment: CDR1 MNHEY and CDR2 SMNVEV (reference sequence). This CDR3 region has 19 residues. V trimming: 1 base; J trimming: 3 bases; junction bases outside the gene matches: 12.

The V call is TRBV9, the J call TRBJ1-1; D gene unclear. Trimming removed 4 bases at V and 3 bases at J, with 10 bases between. The CDR3 extends over 13 amino acids. Germline assignment: CDR1 SGDLS and CDR2 YYNGEE. The CDR3 nucleotides are TGTGCCAGCAGCCCGCCAGTGGACACTGAAGCTTTCTTT. Translating gives CASSPPVDTEAFF.